Presented here are 27 T cell receptor beta chains from one specimen sequenced in a study of cytomegalovirus exposure and HLA in healthy donors. Researchers ran the PCR with 60 Vbeta and 13 Jbeta primers. The table came from immunoSEQ multiplex PCR; TCRdb's copy has only in-frame clones and leaves some out. The sample has over 150,000 clones, around 85% seen once. Sequenced material: PBMCs. The receptor set was obtained from a human donor in good health.

This clone showed up just once. The chain carries TRBV4-3 and TRBJ2-1; tentatively, D is TRBD1 (5 bases). The CDR3 sequence is 15 residues long. V dropped 0 bases and J dropped 5 bases, with 11 bases sitting between them. Germline V gene sequence: CDR1 LGHNA, CDR2 YSLEER. The CDR3 DNA reads as TGCGCCAGCAGCCAAGATCAGGGTACCCACAATGAGCAGTTCTTC. This translates into CASSQDQGTHNEQFF.

The chain employs TRBV11-1 and TRBJ2-3, with D perhaps TRBD2 (7 bases). Germline CDR1 and CDR2: SGHAT and FQDESV (reference sequence). V was clipped by 5 bases and J by 4 bases, with 19 bases between them. The CDR3 consists of 16 residues. The CDR3 region is CASSPAGGAPPDTQYF. In DNA, the CDR3 is TGTGCCAGCAGCCCCGCTGGGGGGGCGCCGCCAGATACGCAGTATTTT.

The CDR3 sequence is CASSDGWANGRNTQYF. As DNA, the CDR3 is TGTGCCAGCAGTGACGGTTGGGCCAACGGTCGGAATACGCAGTATTTT. This rearrangement joins TRBV6-1 to TRBJ2-3; D call uncertain. Germline CDR1 is MNHNS and CDR2 is SASEGT. Trimming left V 3 bases short and J 7 bases short, with 20 bases between. The CDR3 contains 16 residues.

The chain is built from TRBV6-5 and TRBJ2-2; TRBD1 aligns across 8 bases. The J segment lost 7 bases and the V segment lost 0 bases, leaving 4 bases of the junction unmatched. Germline assignment: CDR1 MNHEY and CDR2 SVGAGI. The CDR3 is 15 residues long. The CDR3 DNA follows: TGTGCCAGCAGTTACTCGCAGGGGGCGGTCGGGGAGCTGTTTTTT. Encoded protein: CASSYSQGAVGELFF.

The rearrangement links TRBV4-3 to TRBJ2-3, with D possibly TRBD1 on 6 matching bases. V lost 0 bases and J lost 0, with 13 bases in between. Germline values: CDR1 LGHNA, CDR2 YSLEER. CDR3 length equals 17 residues. CDR3 residues: CASSQESQGISTDTQYF. CDR3 nucleotides: TGCGCCAGCAGCCAAGAGAGTCAGGGGATCAGCACAGATACGCAGTATTTT.

Comment on this clone: The same CDR3 arises from other DNA sequences in this sample as well. The rearrangement joins TRBV5-1 to TRBJ1-2; a weak D match, TRBD1 (6 bases). The CDR3 runs to 16 residues. V lost 0 bases and J 4 bases, leaving 16 bases between the germline ends. From germline, CDR1 is SGHRS and CDR2 YFSETQ. The DNA for the CDR3 is TGCGCCAGCAGCTTGGGAGCGGGGGGCGCTTCCTATGGCTACACCTTC. Translating it yields CASSLGAGGASYGYTF. Full variable domain (outside the CDR3, taken from reference TRBV5-1 and TRBJ1-2): KAGVTQTPRYLIKTRGQQVTLSCSPISGHRSVSWYQQTPGQGLQFLFEYFSETQRNKGNFPGRFSGRQFSNSRSEMNVSTLELGDSALYLCASSLGAGGASYGYTFGSGTRLTVV.

CDR3 residues: CAISPRDRGSYEQYF. As DNA, the CDR3 is TGTGCCATCAGTCCACGGGACAGGGGATCCTACGAGCAGTACTTC. The chain recombines TRBV10-3 with TRBJ2-7; the match to TRBD1 covers 10 bases. The CDR3 covers 15 residues. V shed 5 bases and J 1 base; nucleotides not matched to a gene: 5. Germline V gene data show CDR1 as ENHRY and CDR2 as SYGVKD.

The chain carries TRBV7-6 and TRBJ1-1, with D maybe TRBD1 (5 bases). Germline V gene lookup returns CDR1 SGHVS and CDR2 FNYEAQ. The V end lost 3 bases, the J end lost 6 bases, and 11 bases lay between the germline ends. The CDR3 is made up of 13 amino acids. In DNA, the CDR3 is TGTGCCAGCAGCTTCTTAGGGGCGGCTGAAGCTTTCTTT. It yields the protein CASSFLGAAEAFF.

This clone was observed a few times. The gene calls are TRBV5-1 and TRBJ1-2, with D uncertain. Germline V lookup: CDR1 SGHRS, CDR2 YFSETQ. With 1 base removed from V and 1 base from J, the gap between germline ends came to 5 bases. CDR3 length equals 13 residues. The CDR3 DNA sequence: TGCGCCAGCAGCTTGTCATTTAACTATGGCTACACCTTC. Translating gives CASSLSFNYGYTF.

The chain has TRBV7-9 and TRBJ2-7; 10 bases are shared with TRBD1. CDR1 and CDR2 (germline): SEHNR, FQNEAQ (reference sequence). J lost 6 bases, V lost 9 bases, and 5 bases had no gene match. The CDR3 covers 12 residues. CDR3 residues: CASKRTGGEQYF. The CDR3 DNA follows: TGTGCCAGTAAACGGACAGGGGGCGAGCAGTACTTC.

This chain links TRBV13 with TRBJ2-7, with D possibly matching TRBD1 (6 bases). Trimming removed 2 bases from V and 3 bases from J, with 8 bases in between. The germline CDR1 and CDR2 sequences are PRHDT and FYEKMQ (reference sequence). This CDR3 comprises 13 residues. CDR3 bases: TGTGCCAGCAGCTTACGGACAGACTACGAGCAGTACTTC. As protein: CASSLRTDYEQYF.

The genes are TRBV4-2 and TRBJ1-1; D possibly corresponds to TRBD1 (6 bases). V was clipped by 0 bases and J by 10 bases, with 15 bases between them. Germline CDR1 is LGHNA and CDR2 is YNFKEQ. The CDR3 spans 14 residues. CDR3 sequence reads: CASSQDSQGLRAFF. The CDR3 DNA reads as TGTGCCAGCAGCCAAGATTCCCAGGGGCTAAGAGCTTTCTTT.

Comment on this clone: At one of its ends the junction is not consistent with the germline gene, which may arise from a read error. J is TRBJ1-2 and V is TRBV7-9, with 9 positions matching TRBD1. Germline CDR1 SEHNR, CDR2 FQNEAQ (reference sequence). The length of the CDR3 is 15 residues. CDR3 in amino acids: CSSSPTGGANYGYTF. The CDR3 coding sequence is TGTTCCAGCAGCCCGACAGGGGGAGCTAACTATGGCTACACCTTC.

The chain is built from TRBV19 and TRBJ2-3; possible D gene TRBD2, 6 bases. Germline-derived CDR1 and CDR2 are LNHDA and SQIVND (reference sequence). CDR3 length: 15 amino acids. Trimming took off 10 bases at V and 0 bases at J, with 17 bases between the two ends. The CDR3: CATDPAGRSTDTQYF. CDR3 coding DNA: TGTGCCACCGATCCAGCGGGTCGGAGCACAGATACGCAGTATTTT. The full variable domain, completed using reference TRBV19 and TRBJ2-3, is DGGITQSPKYLFRKEGQNVTLSCEQNLNHDAMYWYRQDPGQGLRLIYYSQIVNDFQKGDIAEGYSVSREKKESFPLTVTSAQKNPTAFYLCATDPAGRSTDTQYFGPGTRLTVL.

The genes are TRBV2 and TRBJ2-3; 7 bases agree with TRBD2. The CDR3 has 15 residues. The V segment lost 10 bases and the J segment 3 bases; nucleotides outside the gene matches: 13. Germline CDR1 reads SNHLY; CDR2 reads FYNNEI. CDR3 sequence (DNA): TGTGCCACCGACCGGGAAGCGGGGAGTACAGATACGCAGTATTTT. Encoded protein: CATDREAGSTDTQYF.

The gene calls are TRBV7-2 and TRBJ1-5; D uncertain. CDR1 SGHTA and CDR2 FQGNSA come from the germline V gene. Trimming shortened V by 1 base and J by 1 base, and 5 bases separated the two germline ends. CDR3 length: 14 residues. The chain's CDR3 is CASSLDRSNQPQHF. The CDR3, as DNA: TGTGCCAGCAGCTTAGACCGGAGCAATCAGCCCCAGCATTTT.

The chain is built from TRBV19 and TRBJ2-5; D perhaps matches TRBD2 (6 bases). Trimming took off 6 bases at V and 2 bases at J, with 13 bases between the two ends. The CDR3 length is 14 residues. Germline V gene sequence: CDR1 LNHDA, CDR2 SQIVND (reference sequence). CDR3 DNA sequence: TGTGCCAGTAGAGATACTGGGGGGCAAGAGACCCAGTACTTC. Translating gives CASRDTGGQETQYF.

This chain connects TRBV2 to TRBJ2-3, with 11 positions matching TRBD2. The CDR3 runs 15 residues. The germline V gene has CDR1 SNHLY and CDR2 FYNNEI. V lost 9 bases and J lost 0; bases outside the gene matches: 5. The chain's CDR3 is CASELAGESTDTQYF. DNA for the CDR3: TGTGCCAGTGAACTAGCGGGGGAGAGCACAGATACGCAGTATTTT.

The chain couples TRBV6-1 to TRBJ2-1, with a weak D call TRBD1 (5 bases). Germline CDR1 and CDR2: MNHNS and SASEGT. CDR3 size: 11 residues. With 5 bases removed from V and 8 bases from J, the gap between germline ends came to 7 bases. As DNA, the CDR3 is TGTGCCAGCAGTCCCAGGGATGAGCAGTTCTTC. Its protein product is CASSPRDEQFF.

This clone was seen a few times. This chain links TRBV7-3 with TRBJ1-3; the D is unclear. This CDR3 comprises 11 residues. CDR1 is SGHTA, CDR2 FQGTGA, per germline. V dropped 8 bases and J dropped 7 bases, with 9 bases sitting between them. The CDR3 DNA follows: TGTGCCAGCCGGGGAGGCAACACCATATATTTT. It yields the protein CASRGGNTIYF.

The rearrangement uses TRBV7-9 and TRBJ2-7; D unclear. The CDR3 has 11 amino acids. The ends were cut back, 5 bases at V and 6 bases at J, with 8 bases in the middle. Germline assignment: CDR1 SEHNR and CDR2 FQNEAQ (reference sequence). The DNA of the CDR3 is TGTGCCAGCAGCCCTACTCTCGAGCAGTACTTC. It translates to CASSPTLEQYF. Full variable domain (missing parts from reference TRBV7-9 and TRBJ2-7): DTGVSQNPRHKITKRGQNVTFRCDPISEHNRLYWYRQTLGQGPEFLTYFQNEAQLEKSRLLSDRFSAERPKGSFSTLEIQRTEQGDSAMYLCASSPTLEQYFGPGTRLTVT.

The chain links TRBV9 to TRBJ2-5; TRBD2 might be the D (6 bases). The end of the DNA is better explained by TRBJ2-7, so the J call may be wrong. This CDR3 is built from 16 residues. Per germline, CDR1 SGDLS and CDR2 YYNGEE. The CDR3 here is CASSVSSSAYPYEQYF. The DNA of the CDR3 is TGTGCCAGCAGCGTATCTTCTAGCGCATATCCCTACGAGCAGTACTTC.

The rearrangement uses TRBV5-1 and TRBJ1-1; TRBD1 matches at 9 bases. V shed 3 bases, J shed 2 bases, and the junction held 2 bases outside the gene matches. CDR3 length equals 14 residues. Germline CDR1 SGHRS, CDR2 YFSETQ. CDR3 loop: CASSWTGVNTEAFF. The CDR3 DNA is TGCGCCAGCAGCTGGACAGGGGTTAACACTGAAGCTTTCTTT.

The V and J genes are TRBV7-9 and TRBJ2-3; 12 nucleotides align to TRBD2. Germline V gene lookup returns CDR1 SEHNR and CDR2 FQNEAQ (reference sequence). The CDR3 runs 14 residues. The CDR3 sequence is CSLLTSGGADTQYF. The CDR3 coding sequence is TGTTCCTTGTTGACTAGCGGGGGCGCCGATACGCAGTATTTT.

V and J are TRBV5-1 and TRBJ2-1; TRBD2 is a possible D gene (7 bases). This CDR3 has 16 residues. Trimming took off 0 bases at V and 4 bases at J, with 14 bases between the two ends. CDR1 and CDR2 from the germline V gene are SGHRS and YFSETQ. The CDR3 here is CASSLGVGGAYNEQFF. CDR3 DNA sequence: TGCGCCAGCAGCTTGGGTGTTGGGGGGGCGTACAATGAGCAGTTCTTC.

The chain combines TRBV2 with TRBJ2-2; the match to TRBD1 covers 9 bases. The CDR3 has 14 residues. The ends lost 7 bases at V and 4 bases at J; junction bases unmatched: 4. The germline V gene encodes CDR1 SNHLY and CDR2 FYNNEI. The CDR3 spells CASTPTGGTGELFF. CDR3 DNA sequence: TGTGCCAGCACCCCGACAGGGGGCACCGGGGAGCTGTTTTTT.

Details on this clone: One end of the junction does not line up with germline, which may come from a read error. The chain joins TRBV7-9 to TRBJ1-2, with D perhaps matching TRBD1 (5 bases). The CDR3 spans 12 residues. The germline V gene encodes CDR1 SEHNR and CDR2 FQNEAQ (reference sequence). For the CDR3, the DNA is TGTTCCAGCAGCCCAGACAGTGATGGCTACACCTTC. Residues: CSSSPDSDGYTF.